The clone carrying this T cell receptor beta chain was seen more than once but under ten times. The entry originates in a study of blood T cells in healthy people across ages. Germline CDR1 reads ENHRY; CDR2 reads SYGVKD. Between the trimmed V and J ends, which lost 0 bases and 8 bases, there was a span of 7 bases. The CDR3 loop spans 12 amino acids. PCR was performed a second time for about 7 to 11 cycles using a sample-barcoded 5' primer and a J-beta primer mix. MiXCR, applied by TCRdb to the 5' RACE reads, yields one record per CDR3 protein. Of around 1.7 million distinct CDR3 sequences listed, 28% are singletons.

This rearrangement joins TRBV10-3 to TRBJ1-1, with D unclear. This clonotype was sampled from a woman aged 25 to 39 in good health. Sequenced sample: blood. CDR3 protein: CAISESGREAFF. Written as DNA, the CDR3 is TGTGCCATCAGTGAGTCAGGCAGGGAAGCTTTCTTT.